Listed below are T cell receptor beta chains from one sample, sequenced in a study of T cells in localized non-small cell lung cancer. Clones were sequenced by immunoSEQ multiplex PCR, and TCRdb holds only the in-frame ones, with some missing. Altogether about 53,000 clones are present, 75% to 90% being singletons, with the ten largest covering about 15%. The starting material was peripheral blood mononuclear cells, obtained before any cancer treatment. The receptors shown here come from a man between 40 and 75 years old with stage III lung adenocarcinoma. CDR3s include the opening cysteine and the closing phenylalanine or tryptophan. The D gene is left open where the match is weak. Clone size is shown for a subset of rows, as once, few, many or a class of expanded clone.

J: TRBJ2-3; D: NA; size: once; V: TRBV15; DNA: TGTGCCACCAGCAGAGTCCCGGGGGATACGCAGTATTTT; CDR3: CATSRVPGDTQYF
J: TRBJ1-6; D: NA; size: NA; V: TRBV18; DNA: TGTGCCAGCTCACCGTCCCGGACAATCGTGGATTCACCCCTCCACTTT; CDR3: CASSPSRTIVDSPLHF
J: TRBJ2-7; D: TRBD1; size: NA; V: TRBV5-6; DNA: TGTGCCAGCAGCCCGGGACAGGGGAGGTACGAGCAGTACTTC; CDR3: CASSPGQGRYEQYF
J: TRBJ2-3; D: TRBD1; size: NA; V: TRBV6-1; DNA: TGTGCCAGCAGTGAACAACAGGGGGCAAATACGCAGTATTTT; CDR3: CASSEQQGANTQYF
J: TRBJ2-7; D: NA; size: NA; V: TRBV11-1; DNA: TGTGCCAGCAGCTCAAAGTACGGGTTACCCTACGAGCAGTACTTC; CDR3: CASSSKYGLPYEQYF
J: TRBJ2-3; D: TRBD2; size: NA; V: TRBV19; DNA: TGTGCCAGTAGGACACTAGCGAGCAGCACAGATACGCAGTATTTT; CDR3: CASRTLASSTDTQYF
J: TRBJ2-5; D: NA; size: NA; V: TRBV7-7; DNA: TGTGCCAGCAGCTTAGGGGACACTGAGGCAGAGACCCAGTACTTC; CDR3: CASSLGDTEAETQYF
J: TRBJ2-6; D: NA; size: NA; V: TRBV5-1; DNA: TGCGCCAGCAGTTTTTTTCCCCAGGGGTCTGGGGCCAACGTCCTGACTTTC; CDR3: CASSFFPQGSGANVLTF
J: TRBJ2-1; D: NA; size: once; V: TRBV28; DNA: TGTGCCAGCAGTTTAAGGGGTATAGGGCAGTTCTTC; CDR3: CASSLRGIGQFF
J: TRBJ2-2; D: TRBD2; size: NA; V: TRBV4-2; DNA: TGTGCCAGCAGCCAAGAGGAAGCGGGGGGGCCGGACACCGGGGAGCTGTTTTTT; CDR3: CASSQEEAGGPDTGELFF
J: TRBJ2-2; D: NA; size: few; V: TRBV6-4; DNA: TGTGCCAGCAGTGATCAGTACAACACCGGGGAGCTGTTTTTT; CDR3: CASSDQYNTGELFF
J: TRBJ1-5; D: NA; size: NA; V: TRBV15; DNA: TGTGCCACCAGCAGAGATAGCAGTAGCCAGCCCCAGCATTTT; CDR3: CATSRDSSSQPQHF